The next 16 T cell receptor beta chains were all read from a single sample in a study of blood T cells in healthy people across ages. It was with a sample-barcoded 5' primer and a J-beta primer mix that a second PCR of roughly 7 to 12 cycles was run. From the 5' RACE reads, TCRdb called clonotypes with MiXCR, one entry per CDR3 protein. The table shows about 800,000 distinct CDR3 sequences, with 25% occurring only once. These same records also appear under a second study, on T cells of mothers and their children.

The sample was blood. The source of these receptors is a boy between 10 and 17 years old in good health.

Note on this clonotype: At one of its ends the junction is not consistent with the germline gene, which may arise from a read error. The chain joins TRBV20-1 to TRBJ1-1, with D perhaps TRBD1 (5 bases). CDR3 length equals 12 residues. Germline values: CDR1 DFQATT, CDR2 SNEGSKA (reference sequence). The CDR3 is CSAGTENNEAFF. The CDR3 DNA reads TGCAGTGCCGGGACGGAGAACAATGAAGCTTTCTTT.

The V gene is TRBV15, the J gene TRBJ2-3; D gene unclear. This CDR3 contains 15 residues. Germline V gene lookup returns CDR1 LNHNV and CDR2 YYDKDF (reference sequence). Trimming left V 0 bases short and J 2 bases short, with 9 bases between. The CDR3 spells CATSREGRTTDTQYF. The CDR3 bases are TGTGCCACCAGCAGAGAAGGTCGCACCACAGATACGCAGTATTTT.

The V call is TRBV7-2, the J call TRBJ1-1; no clear D. The V gene's germline CDR1 is SGHTA and CDR2 FQGNSA. The V end lost 0 bases, the J end lost 7 bases, and 18 bases lay between the germline ends. CDR3 size: 16 residues. CDR3 in DNA: TGTGCCAGCAGCTTAGCGCCTTTGGCCGGCAGACTTGAAGCTTTCTTT. This sequence encodes CASSLAPLAGRLEAFF.

There are a few counts of this clonotype. This rearrangement joins TRBV12-3 or TRBV12-4 to TRBJ2-3; D unclear. The germline V and J ends were trimmed by 2 bases and 7 bases, with 13 bases remaining between them. The CDR3 contains 14 residues. This CDR3 reads CASSLRAGAYTQYF. CDR3 DNA: TGTGCCAGCAGTTTAAGAGCAGGCGCATATACGCAGTATTTT.

This clonotype was counted a few times. J is TRBJ1-5 and V is TRBV15; 8 positions match TRBD1. The CDR3 has 13 residues. Germline V CDR1 and CDR2: LNHNV, YYDKDF (reference sequence). Trimming removed 6 bases from V and 3 bases from J; junction bases left unmatched: 1. CDR3 DNA sequence: TGTGCCACCAGGGACAGGGACAATCAGCCCCAGCATTTT. It is translated as CATRDRDNQPQHF.

The rearrangement links TRBV4-1 to TRBJ1-4, with TRBD1 as a possible D gene (6 bases). Germline lookup yields CDR1 MGHRA and CDR2 YSYEKL. V was clipped by 4 bases and J by 6 bases, with 18 bases between them. The CDR3 extends over 16 amino acids. CDR3 sequence reads: CASSRMYRVGDEKLFF. The CDR3 DNA reads as TGCGCCAGCAGCCGCATGTACAGGGTGGGAGATGAAAAACTGTTTTTT.

This clonotype was counted ten times or more. The rearrangement links TRBV5-1 to TRBJ2-7; 8 bases match TRBD1. Germline lookup yields CDR1 SGHRS and CDR2 YFSETQ. The junction had 3 bases not matched to a gene; V was cut back by 0 bases and J by 1 base. The CDR3 spans 15 residues. The CDR3: CASSLEGTGSYEQYF. For the CDR3, the DNA is TGCGCCAGCAGCTTGGAGGGGACAGGTTCCTACGAGCAGTACTTC.

The table lists this clonotype with a count of one. The genes are TRBV18 and TRBJ2-5; 8 bases agree with TRBD1. With V trimmed by 0 bases and J by 2 bases, 5 bases remained unmatched. The CDR3 sequence is 16 residues long. Germline assignment: CDR1 KGHSH and CDR2 LQKENI. CDR3: CASSPPNNRGQETQYF. CDR3 bases: TGTGCCAGCTCACCACCAAACAACAGGGGGCAAGAGACCCAGTACTTC. The full variable domain, with the rest looked up from reference TRBV18 and TRBJ2-5, is NAGVMQNPRHLVRRRGQEARLRCSPMKGHSHVYWYRQLPEEGLKFMVYLQKENIIDESGMPKERFSAEFPKEGPSILRIQQVVRGDSAAYFCASSPPNNRGQETQYFGPGTRLLVL.

The chain carries TRBV6-1 and TRBJ2-1; D is uncertain. Germline-derived CDR1 and CDR2 are MNHNS and SASEGT. This CDR3 is 10 amino acids long. Trimming pared 5 bases from V and 8 bases from J, leaving 4 bases between. The CDR3 DNA reads as TGTGCCAGCAGTTATGATGAGCAGTTCTTC. Its translation is CASSYDEQFF.

This clonotype was picked up a small number of times. This chain uses TRBV20-1 with TRBJ2-7; 10 nucleotides align to TRBD2. Germline loops: CDR1 DFQATT, CDR2 SNEGSKA (reference sequence). CDR3 size: 14 residues. With 6 bases clipped from V and 0 bases from J, the junction kept 5 bases outside the gene matches. The CDR3 protein is CSANLAGVSYEQYF. The DNA of the CDR3 is TGCAGTGCAAACCTAGCGGGGGTCTCCTACGAGCAGTACTTC.

The chain is built from TRBV24-1 and TRBJ1-4; D not certain. The CDR3 is 14 amino acids. The germline CDR1 and CDR2 sequences are KGHDR and SFDVKD. V lost 4 bases and J lost 7, with 12 bases in between. The CDR3: CATSDSQRGEKLFF. The CDR3 bases are TGTGCCACCAGTGACTCCCAACGGGGTGAAAAACTGTTTTTT.

In its sample, this clonotype was seen a few times. The CDR3 loop is CASSQGTPPYNEQFF. The CDR3 DNA follows: TGTGCCAGCAGCCAAGGGACTCCTCCTTACAATGAGCAGTTCTTC. The chain joins TRBV4-2 to TRBJ2-1; D might be TRBD2 (5 bases). CDR3 size: 15 residues. V shed 1 base and J shed 4 bases, with 11 bases lying between them. The germline CDR1 and CDR2 sequences are LGHNA and YNFKEQ.

The sample holds a few counts of this clonotype. The V and J genes are TRBV5-1 and TRBJ2-5; maybe TRBD1 (6 bases). The end of the DNA is better explained by TRBJ2-7, so the J call may be wrong. The V gene's germline CDR1 is SGHRS and CDR2 YFSETQ. CDR3 size: 15 residues. CDR3 sequence: CASSILGQPAYEQYF. The CDR3 nucleotides are TGCGCCAGCAGCATACTCGGACAGCCTGCCTACGAGCAGTACTTC.

The table lists this clonotype with a few counts. This chain connects TRBV12-3 or TRBV12-4 to TRBJ2-3, with no clear D. The CDR3 extends over 14 amino acids. The ends were cut back, 8 bases at V and 0 bases at J, with 12 bases in the middle. CDR3 amino acids: CASSDIYSTDTQYF. CDR3 coding DNA: TGTGCCAGCTCCGACATCTATAGCACAGATACGCAGTATTTT.

This clonotype was seen more than once but under ten times. At one of its ends the junction is not consistent with the germline gene, which may arise from a read error. The gene calls are TRBV11-2 and TRBJ2-2; D not resolved. Germline V gene lookup returns CDR1 SGHAT and CDR2 FQNNGV. The CDR3 consists of 13 residues. CDR3 nucleotides: TGTACCAGCAAGTTTCTGGTCTCCGGGGAGCTGTTTTTT. This sequence encodes CTSKFLVSGELFF. The variable domain in full, completed from reference TRBV11-2 and TRBJ2-2, reads EAGVAQSPRYKIIEKRQSVAFWCNPISGHATLYWYQQILGQGPKLLIQFQNNGVVDDSQLPKDRFSAERLKGVDSTLKIQPAKLEDSAVYLCTSKFLVSGELFFGEGSRLTVL.

As regards this clonotype: The germline gene is not matched at one end of the junction; a read error may be the cause. The chain employs TRBV4-3 and TRBJ1-2; D is undetermined. The CDR3 runs 14 residues. The germline CDR1 and CDR2 sequences are LGHNA and YSLEER. The CDR3 DNA follows: TGCGCCAGCAGCCAAGAGTTGGGTCCCTATTGCTACACCTTC. The encoded protein is CASSQELGPYCYTF.